The clone carrying this T cell receptor beta chain was seen a few times. The length of the CDR3 is 12 residues. V was cut by 4 bases and J by 2 bases, with 3 bases left in between. Germline CDR1 SGHRS, CDR2 YFSETQ. The record originates from a study of OX40 agonist ivuxolimab in advanced cancers. Here immunoSEQ multiplex PCR was the method, and the copy in TCRdb shows in-frame clones only, minus some. In the table there are some 73,000 clones, around 90% of which are singletons. Material: CD4+ or CD8+ T cells sorted from blood, obtained in a trial of the OX40 agonist ivuxolimab. This receptor was taken from an adult with an advanced solid tumor such as melanoma, head and neck, liver or kidney cancer. V usage is TRBV5-1 and J usage is TRBJ2-2; D is unclear. Here the CDR3 reads CASSPNTGELFF. Here the CDR3 DNA reads TGCGCCAGCAGCCCAAACACCGGGGAGCTGTTTTTT.